This TCR beta chain was sequenced during a study of control samples from healthy donors and cancer patients. CDR3 size: 14 residues. CDR1 is LNHDA and CDR2 is SQIVND in the germline V gene (reference sequence). The germline V and J ends were trimmed by 10 bases and 1 base, with 15 bases remaining between them. TCRdb keeps only in-frame clones here, not all; method: immunoSEQ multiplex PCR. The sample lists roughly 63,000 clones; 90% were seen once. The clonotype comes from a man aged 60-69 years with colorectal cancer. V is TRBV19 and J is TRBJ2-3; either TRBD1 or TRBD2 may fit D (5 bases each). The sample was PBMCs. The CDR3 DNA sequence: TGTGCCACCTCCAAAGTGGGGGGCACAGATACGCAGTATTTT. Translating it yields CATSKVGGTDTQYF.